This TCR beta chain is from a study of blood T cell repertoires in COVID-19 (dated by TCRdb to the early 2020s). General notes on the study: Samples from collaborators originated in the United States, Italy and Spain and spanned both the acute and convalescent phases of COVID-19. The material from the prospective study consisted of cDNA or gDNA derived from T cells, B-cell-depleted T cells, or PBMCs. The dataset comprised deeply sampled blood TCRbeta repertoires from subjects exposed to, actively infected with, or recovered from COVID-19. The repertoires were made available in a free public database intended to serve as a resource for research on the immune response to SARS-CoV-2. The samples were drawn from two sources: the first 160 participants of the ongoing ImmuneRACE study, and 1,200 or so subjects contributed by 6 global collaborators. Nearly every sample came with metadata listing a de-identified subject ID, COVID-19 status, age in years and sex. Where available, HLA class I and class II types were taken from metadata supplied by the sample provider and were not determined by assay-based typing. General study outcomes and caveats: The quantity of clinical and demographic metadata differed by source and by participant and was supplied without curation.

The immunoSEQ Assay, a bias-controlled multiplex PCR, was used to amplify TCRbeta CDR3 regions from genomic DNA. As for the original processing: Within the assay, amplification of reference gene primers was used to estimate how many nucleated cells each sample contained. To quantify the absolute abundance of each unique TCRbeta CDR3 rearrangement, sequence reads were collapsed and filtered. For each sample, productive Simpson clonality was calculated as the square root of Simpson's diversity index across productive rearrangements. TCRdb stores this immuneACCESS table with in-frame sequences only. Part of the clones is absent; in the studies checked, under half of the shortfall reflects unresolved V genes, and no reason is known for the rest. For V, J and clone size, that table is used; D and trimming come from the DNA. Within this sample are 200,000 to 250,000 clones, with 65% to 90% of them counted one time only. The top ten constitute approximately 9.6% of the sample.

In the prospective study, participants were roughly 18 to 95 years old, resided in about 25 geographic areas of the United States, and were enrolled through a virtual design. In the prospective study, participants were assigned to cohorts based on the clinical history participants reported in a screening survey and a study questionnaire. Mobile phlebotomists in the prospective study collected whole blood, serum and a nasopharyngeal or oropharyngeal swab from every participant. Prospective study participants could optionally give additional blood draws and questionnaires over an approximately two-month period. Before DNA extraction, blood samples from the prospective study were shipped at room temperature or frozen. CDR1 LGHNT and CDR2 FRNRAP are derived from the germline V gene. For this chain, trimming is 0 bases at the V end and 1 base at the J end, and the number of junction bases without a gene match is 0. Including the terminal cysteine and phenylalanine, the CDR3 comprises 15 residues. Only the CDR3 DNA is retained, 45 bases long and in frame from the first base.

This clone showed up just a few times. It lacks a known antigen. The input lacks base qualities; no much larger clone sits a single base away. The same CDR3 is also encoded by other DNA sequences in this sample. Sequenced: PBMCs or T cells enriched from blood (not recorded which). This chain joins TRBV12-5 to TRBJ2-7, and 10 bases in between align with TRBD1. This clonotype was obtained from a woman between 45 and 60 years old with acute COVID-19. The CDR3 reads CASGLVGQGSYEQYF. The nucleotide sequence is TGTGCTAGTGGTTTGGTGGGACAGGGGTCCTACGAGCAGTACTTC.